The text below deals with one TCR beta chain. During active infection, Seattle patients enrolled and were then monitored through disease. In the study's own analysis: Quantification of nucleated cells was approximated via reference gene primer amplification. Sequencing was performed with immunoSEQ multiplex PCR; in TCRdb, only in-frame clones are kept and a portion is missing. V, J and clone size reflect that table, while D and trimming were determined from the DNA. Of about 160,000 clones in the sample, about 85% were seen once. This sample is drawn from a study of blood T cell repertoires in COVID-19. There are 14 residues in the CDR3. In germline, CDR1 is LGHNT, CDR2 FRNRAP. J lost 3 bases, V lost 6 bases, and 5 bases had no gene match.

The specimen sequenced was peripheral blood. The sequence was collected from a man older than 75 with COVID-19, enrolled during active disease. The gene calls are TRBV12-5 and TRBJ1-1; 9 nucleotides align to TRBD1. CDR3 loop: CASGVGTGYTEAFF. In nucleotides, the CDR3 is TGTGCTAGTGGGGTGGGGACAGGGTACACTGAAGCTTTCTTT.